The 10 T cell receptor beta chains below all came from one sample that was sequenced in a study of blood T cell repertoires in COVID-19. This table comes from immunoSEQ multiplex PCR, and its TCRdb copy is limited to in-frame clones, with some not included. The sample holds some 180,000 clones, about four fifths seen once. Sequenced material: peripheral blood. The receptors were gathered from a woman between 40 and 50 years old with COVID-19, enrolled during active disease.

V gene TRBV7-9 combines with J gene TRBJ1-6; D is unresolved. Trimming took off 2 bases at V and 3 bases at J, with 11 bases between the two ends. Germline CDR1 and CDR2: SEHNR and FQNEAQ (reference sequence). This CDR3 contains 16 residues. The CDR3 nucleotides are TGTGCCAGCAGCTTATACATTGGCAGCTATAATTCACCCCTCCACTTT. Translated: CASSLYIGSYNSPLHF.

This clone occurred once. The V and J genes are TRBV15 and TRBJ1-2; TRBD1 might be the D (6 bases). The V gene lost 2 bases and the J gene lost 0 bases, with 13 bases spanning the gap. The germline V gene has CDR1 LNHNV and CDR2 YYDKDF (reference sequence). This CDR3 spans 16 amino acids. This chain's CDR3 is CATSRSPTGTNYGYTF. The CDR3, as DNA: TGTGCCACCAGCAGATCACCGACAGGAACTAACTATGGCTACACCTTC.

The CDR3 is CASNRGQETQYF. The CDR3 DNA sequence: TGTGCCAGCAACAGGGGACAAGAGACCCAGTACTTC. The chain employs TRBV5-4 and TRBJ2-5, with 7 bases matching TRBD1. V was pared by 6 bases and J by 2 bases, with 1 base of the junction left unmatched. CDR1 is SGHNT, CDR2 YYREEE, per germline (reference sequence). This CDR3 has 12 residues.

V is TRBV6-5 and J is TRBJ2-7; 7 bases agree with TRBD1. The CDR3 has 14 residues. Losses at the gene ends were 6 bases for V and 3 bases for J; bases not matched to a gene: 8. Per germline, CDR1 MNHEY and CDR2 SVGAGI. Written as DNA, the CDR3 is TGTGCCAGCAGACAGGGACAGCGCCGCTACGAGCAGTACTTC. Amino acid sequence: CASRQGQRRYEQYF.

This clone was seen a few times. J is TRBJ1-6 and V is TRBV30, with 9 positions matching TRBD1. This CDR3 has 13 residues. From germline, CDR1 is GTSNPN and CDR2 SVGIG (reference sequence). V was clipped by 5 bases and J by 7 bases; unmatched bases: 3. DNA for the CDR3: TGTGCCTGGGAAGGGACAGGGAATTCACCCCTCCACTTT. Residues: CAWEGTGNSPLHF.

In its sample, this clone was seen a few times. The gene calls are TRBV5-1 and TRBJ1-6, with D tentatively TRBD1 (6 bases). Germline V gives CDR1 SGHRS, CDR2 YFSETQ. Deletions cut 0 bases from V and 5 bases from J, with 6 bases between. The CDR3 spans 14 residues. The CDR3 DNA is TGCGCCAGCAGCTTGGACAGGGATAATTCACCCCTCCACTTT. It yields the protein CASSLDRDNSPLHF. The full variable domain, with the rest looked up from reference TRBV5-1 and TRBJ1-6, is KAGVTQTPRYLIKTRGQQVTLSCSPISGHRSVSWYQQTPGQGLQFLFEYFSETQRNKGNFPGRFSGRQFSNSRSEMNVSTLELGDSALYLCASSLDRDNSPLHFGNGTRLTVT.

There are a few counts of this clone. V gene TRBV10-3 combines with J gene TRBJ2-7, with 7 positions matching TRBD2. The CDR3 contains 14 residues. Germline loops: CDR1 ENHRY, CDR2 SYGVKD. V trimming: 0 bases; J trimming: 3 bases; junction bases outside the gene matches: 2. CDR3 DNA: TGTGCCATCAGTGAGTCGACTAGCTTCTACGAGCAGTACTTC. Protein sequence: CAISESTSFYEQYF.

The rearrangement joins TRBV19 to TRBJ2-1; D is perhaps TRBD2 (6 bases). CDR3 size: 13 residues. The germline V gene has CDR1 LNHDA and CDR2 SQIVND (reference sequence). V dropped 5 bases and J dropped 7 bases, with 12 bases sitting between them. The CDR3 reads CASSPLALNEQFF. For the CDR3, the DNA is TGTGCCAGTAGTCCCCTAGCGCTAAATGAGCAGTTCTTC.

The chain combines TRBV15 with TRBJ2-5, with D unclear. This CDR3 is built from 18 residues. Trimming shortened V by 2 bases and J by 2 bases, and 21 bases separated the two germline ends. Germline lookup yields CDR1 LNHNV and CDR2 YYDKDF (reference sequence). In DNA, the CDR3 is TGTGCCACCAGCAGACGCAGACCCGGCTTACAGCAACAAGAGACCCAGTACTTC. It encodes CATSRRRPGLQQQETQYF. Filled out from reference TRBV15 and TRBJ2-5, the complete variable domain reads DAMVIQNPRYQVTQFGKPVTLSCSQTLNHNVMYWYQQKSSQAPKLLFHYYDKDFNNEADTPDNFQSRRPNTSFCFLDIRSPGLGDTAMYLCATSRRRPGLQQQETQYFGPGTRLLVL.

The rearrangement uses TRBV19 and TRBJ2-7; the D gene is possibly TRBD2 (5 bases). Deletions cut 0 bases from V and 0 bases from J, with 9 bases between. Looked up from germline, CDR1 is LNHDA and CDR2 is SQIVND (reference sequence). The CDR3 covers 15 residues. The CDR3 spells CASSIEPGSSYEQYF. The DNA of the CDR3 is TGTGCCAGTAGTATAGAACCTGGGAGCTCCTACGAGCAGTACTTC.